The clone carrying this T cell receptor beta chain appeared a few times. Its matching antigen is unknown. Here immunoSEQ multiplex PCR was the method, and the copy in TCRdb shows in-frame clones only, minus some. The data show 17,000 or so clones, 80% to 85% seen once. These data are taken from a study of cytotoxic CD8 clonotypes in ibrutinib-treated CLL. The wider study: Samples had a mean of roughly 230,000 productive templates and more than 80,000 productive rearrangements. Study conclusions and caveats: At baseline, clonality was higher than in age-matched healthy donors and correlated with CD8+ counts. With treatment, public clonotypes, which were uncommon, either contracted or remained stable.

The CDR3 sequence is 14 residues long. V lost 6 bases and J lost 7; bases outside the gene matches: 5. CDR1 and CDR2 from the germline V gene are MDHEN and SYDVKM. This clonotype originated in a human donor with chronic lymphocytic leukemia. The sample here was PBMCs, taken before ibrutinib treatment. The J gene is TRBJ1-4, the V gene TRBV28; 10 nucleotides match TRBD1. CDR3 loop: CASRRQGAGEKLFF. CDR3 DNA sequence: TGTGCCAGCAGAAGACAGGGGGCGGGTGAAAAACTGTTTTTT.